This paragraph reports one TCR beta chain. Its specificity is unknown. This entry comes from a study of lymphopenia after photon versus proton radiotherapy. Findings and limits, study-wide: Proton therapy kept repertoires fairly stable, unlike photons, which gained effector/memory cells. After lymphocyte nadir, photon-treated repertoires showed oligoclonal expansion, especially CD8+ Temra. Post-nadir TCR diversity decline inversely tracked overall survival among those who died. Only patients who died were analyzed for survival; proton advantage is unproven.

Looked up from germline, CDR1 is SGHTA and CDR2 is FQGTGA. The CDR3 has 15 residues. V was clipped by 5 bases and J by 3 bases; unmatched bases: 8. TCRdb's copy holds only in-frame clones and misses some; the assay was immunoSEQ multiplex PCR. This table holds around 13,000 clones, over 75% found once. This TCR was sampled from a man in his fifties or sixties with gastric cancer. Sequences were derived from peripheral blood, sampled from a patient treated with photon-based radiotherapy. The chain employs TRBV7-3 and TRBJ2-7, with 9 positions matching TRBD1. In DNA, the CDR3 is TGTGCCAGCAGCGACAGGACAGGGGCCGGCTACGAGCAGTACGTC. Encoded protein: CASSDRTGAGYEQYV.